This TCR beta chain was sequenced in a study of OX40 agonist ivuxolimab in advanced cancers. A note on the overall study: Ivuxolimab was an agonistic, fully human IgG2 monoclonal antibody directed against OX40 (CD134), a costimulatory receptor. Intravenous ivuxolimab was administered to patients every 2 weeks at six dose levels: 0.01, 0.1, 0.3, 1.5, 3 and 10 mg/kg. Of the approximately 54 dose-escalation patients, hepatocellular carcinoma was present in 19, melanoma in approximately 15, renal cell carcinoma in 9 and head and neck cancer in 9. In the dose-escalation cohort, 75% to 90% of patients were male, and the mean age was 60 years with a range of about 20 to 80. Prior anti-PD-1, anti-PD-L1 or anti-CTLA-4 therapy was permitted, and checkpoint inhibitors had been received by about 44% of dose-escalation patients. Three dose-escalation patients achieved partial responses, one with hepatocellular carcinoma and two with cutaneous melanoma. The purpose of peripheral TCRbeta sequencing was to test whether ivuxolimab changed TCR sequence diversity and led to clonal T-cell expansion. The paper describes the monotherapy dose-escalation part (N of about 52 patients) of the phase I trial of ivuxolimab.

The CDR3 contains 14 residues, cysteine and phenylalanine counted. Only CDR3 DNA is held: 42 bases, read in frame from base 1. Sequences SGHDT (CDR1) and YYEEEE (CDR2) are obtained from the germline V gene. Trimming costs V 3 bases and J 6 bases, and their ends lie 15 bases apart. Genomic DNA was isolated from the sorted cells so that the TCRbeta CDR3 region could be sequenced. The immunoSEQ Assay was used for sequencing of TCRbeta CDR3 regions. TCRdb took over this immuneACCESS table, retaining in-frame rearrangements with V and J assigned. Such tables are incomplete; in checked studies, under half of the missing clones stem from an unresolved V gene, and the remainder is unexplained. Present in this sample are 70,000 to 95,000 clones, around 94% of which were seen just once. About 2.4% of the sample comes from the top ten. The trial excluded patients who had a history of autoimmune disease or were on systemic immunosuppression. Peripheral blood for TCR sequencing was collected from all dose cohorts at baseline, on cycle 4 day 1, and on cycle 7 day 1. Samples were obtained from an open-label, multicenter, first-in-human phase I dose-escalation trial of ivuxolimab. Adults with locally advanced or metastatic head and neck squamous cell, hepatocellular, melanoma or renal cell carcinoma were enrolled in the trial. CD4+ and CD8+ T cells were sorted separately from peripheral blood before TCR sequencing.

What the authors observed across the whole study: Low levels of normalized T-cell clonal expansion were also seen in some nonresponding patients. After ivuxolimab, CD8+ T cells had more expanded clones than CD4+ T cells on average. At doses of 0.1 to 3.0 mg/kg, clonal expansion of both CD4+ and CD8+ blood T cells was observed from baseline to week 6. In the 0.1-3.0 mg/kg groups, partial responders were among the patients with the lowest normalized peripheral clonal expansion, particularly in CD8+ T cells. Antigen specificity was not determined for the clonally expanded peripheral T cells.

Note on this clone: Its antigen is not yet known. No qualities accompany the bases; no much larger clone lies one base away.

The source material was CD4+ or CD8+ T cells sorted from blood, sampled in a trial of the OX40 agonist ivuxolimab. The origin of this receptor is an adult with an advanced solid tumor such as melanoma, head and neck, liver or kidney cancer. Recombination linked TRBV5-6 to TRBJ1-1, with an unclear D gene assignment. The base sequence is TGTGCCAGCAGCTCCGAAGTACATCGGTCTGAAGCTTTCTTT. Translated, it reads CASSSEVHRSEAFF.